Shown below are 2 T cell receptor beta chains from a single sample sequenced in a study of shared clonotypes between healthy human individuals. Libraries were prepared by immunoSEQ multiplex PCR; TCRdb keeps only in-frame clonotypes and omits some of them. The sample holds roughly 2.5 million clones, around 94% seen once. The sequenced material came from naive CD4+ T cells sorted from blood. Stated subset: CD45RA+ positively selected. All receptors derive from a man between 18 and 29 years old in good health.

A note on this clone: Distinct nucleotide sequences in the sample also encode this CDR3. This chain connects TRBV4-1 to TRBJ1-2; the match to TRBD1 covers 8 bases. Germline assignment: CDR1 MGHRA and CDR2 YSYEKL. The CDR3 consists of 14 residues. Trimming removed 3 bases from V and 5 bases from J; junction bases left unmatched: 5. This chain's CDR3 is CASSQEDRGYGYTF. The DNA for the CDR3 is TGCGCCAGCAGCCAGGAAGACAGGGGATATGGCTACACCTTC.

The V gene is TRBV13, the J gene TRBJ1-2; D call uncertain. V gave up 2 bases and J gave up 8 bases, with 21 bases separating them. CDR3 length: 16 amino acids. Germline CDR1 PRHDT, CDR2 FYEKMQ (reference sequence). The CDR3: CASSLSLRSPFRGYTF. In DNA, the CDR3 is TGTGCCAGCAGCTTATCGTTGAGATCCCCCTTCCGGGGCTACACCTTC.